This is a list of T cell receptor beta chains from one sample in a study of cytomegalovirus exposure and HLA in healthy donors. Sequencing used immunoSEQ multiplex PCR; TCRdb keeps in-frame clones, though not all of them. The table shows 150,000 to 200,000 clones, with 60% to 85% occurring only once. Sequenced input: PBMCs. The receptors stem from a woman aged 40-49 years in good health and CMV-seronegative. Both conserved end residues are part of each CDR3. D genes are given only for firm matches. Not every row has a clone size; where given, it reads once, few, many or a size class.

CDR3 DNA: TGCGCCAGCAGCTTGTTACAGGGTGATGAAAAACTGTTTTTT; CDR3 protein: CASSLLQGDEKLFF; J gene: TRBJ1-4; D gene: -; clone size: few; V gene: TRBV5-1
CDR3 DNA: TGTGCCAGCAGTTACTCGAGTCGGGAGAGGGGAAACACCATATATTTT; CDR3 protein: CASSYSSRERGNTIYF; J gene: TRBJ1-3; D gene: -; clone size: -; V gene: TRBV6-5
CDR3 DNA: TGCGCCAGCAGCCCGGGAGGCGGGGGGGTAGTTAATGAGCAGTTCTTC; CDR3 protein: CASSPGGGGVVNEQFF; J gene: TRBJ2-1; D gene: TRBD2; clone size: -; V gene: TRBV5-1
CDR3 DNA: TGTGCCAGTAGTATAGCCCGACAGTTCAATCAGCCCCAGCATTTT; CDR3 protein: CASSIARQFNQPQHF; J gene: TRBJ1-5; D gene: -; clone size: -; V gene: TRBV19
CDR3 DNA: TGTGCCAGAAGCCCCAGCGGCTACCACGGTTACGAGCAGTACTTC; CDR3 protein: CARSPSGYHGYEQYF; J gene: TRBJ2-7; D gene: -; clone size: -; V gene: TRBV5-3
CDR3 DNA: TGTGCCAGCAGTTACTTCCCCAGGGGAGAGGGCGAGCAGTACTTC; CDR3 protein: CASSYFPRGEGEQYF; J gene: TRBJ2-7; D gene: -; clone size: -; V gene: TRBV6-5
CDR3 DNA: TGTGCCAGCAGTTACTCGCAACTTAGCAATCAGCCCCAGCATTTT; CDR3 protein: CASSYSQLSNQPQHF; J gene: TRBJ1-5; D gene: -; clone size: -; V gene: TRBV6-5
CDR3 DNA: TGTGCCGCAGGAGGGCCGGGAACTGAAGCTTTCTTT; CDR3 protein: CAAGGPGTEAFF; J gene: TRBJ1-1; D gene: -; clone size: -; V gene: TRBV5-4
CDR3 DNA: TGTGCCAGCAGGCGCTCCGCCTCTACTTACAATGAGCAGTTCTTC; CDR3 protein: CASRRSASTYNEQFF; J gene: TRBJ2-1; D gene: -; clone size: -; V gene: TRBV6-5
CDR3 DNA: TGCAGCGTTTGCATCCACATCTACACTGAAGCTTTCTTT; CDR3 protein: CSVCIHIYTEAFF; J gene: TRBJ1-1; D gene: -; clone size: -; V gene: TRBV29-1
CDR3 DNA: TGTGCCACCTCCCAAGCCCTGAACACTGAAGCTTTCTTT; CDR3 protein: CATSQALNTEAFF; J gene: TRBJ1-1; D gene: -; clone size: few; V gene: TRBV2
CDR3 DNA: TGTGCCAGCAGTGAAGCAGACACCTATGGCTACACCTTC; CDR3 protein: CASSEADTYGYTF; J gene: TRBJ1-2; D gene: -; clone size: -; V gene: TRBV2
CDR3 DNA: TGTGCCACCAGCAGAGGTGAGGGTTTGGGTGGCTACACCTTC; CDR3 protein: CATSRGEGLGGYTF; J gene: TRBJ1-2; D gene: -; clone size: few; V gene: TRBV15
CDR3 DNA: TGTGCCAGCAGCGTAAAACCTCTGACTAGCGGGCAGGGGACCCAGTACTTC; CDR3 protein: CASSVKPLTSGQGTQYF; J gene: TRBJ2-5; D gene: TRBD2; clone size: -; V gene: TRBV9
CDR3 DNA: TGTGCCAGCAGACTAGCGGGGAGGCCTAGGGATGAGCAGTTCTTC; CDR3 protein: CASRLAGRPRDEQFF; J gene: TRBJ2-1; D gene: TRBD2; clone size: once; V gene: TRBV2
CDR3 DNA: TGCGCCAGCAGCCTAGTAGGCCCAGGGGGCTACAATGAGCAGTTCTTC; CDR3 protein: CASSLVGPGGYNEQFF; J gene: TRBJ2-1; D gene: TRBD1; clone size: -; V gene: TRBV4-1